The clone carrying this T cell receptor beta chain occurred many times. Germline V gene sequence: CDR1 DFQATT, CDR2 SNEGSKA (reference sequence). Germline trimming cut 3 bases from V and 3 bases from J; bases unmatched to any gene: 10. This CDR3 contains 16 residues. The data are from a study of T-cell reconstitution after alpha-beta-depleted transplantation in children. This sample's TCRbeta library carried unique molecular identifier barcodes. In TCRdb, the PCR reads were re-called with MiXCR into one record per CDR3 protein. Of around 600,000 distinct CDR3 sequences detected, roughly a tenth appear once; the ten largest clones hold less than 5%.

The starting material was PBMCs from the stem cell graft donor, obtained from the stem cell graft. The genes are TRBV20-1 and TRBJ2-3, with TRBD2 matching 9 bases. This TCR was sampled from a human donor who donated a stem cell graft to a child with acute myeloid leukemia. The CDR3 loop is CSARPGAGGRTDTQYF. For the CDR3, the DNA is TGCAGTGCTAGGCCTGGAGCGGGAGGTCGGACAGATACGCAGTATTTT.